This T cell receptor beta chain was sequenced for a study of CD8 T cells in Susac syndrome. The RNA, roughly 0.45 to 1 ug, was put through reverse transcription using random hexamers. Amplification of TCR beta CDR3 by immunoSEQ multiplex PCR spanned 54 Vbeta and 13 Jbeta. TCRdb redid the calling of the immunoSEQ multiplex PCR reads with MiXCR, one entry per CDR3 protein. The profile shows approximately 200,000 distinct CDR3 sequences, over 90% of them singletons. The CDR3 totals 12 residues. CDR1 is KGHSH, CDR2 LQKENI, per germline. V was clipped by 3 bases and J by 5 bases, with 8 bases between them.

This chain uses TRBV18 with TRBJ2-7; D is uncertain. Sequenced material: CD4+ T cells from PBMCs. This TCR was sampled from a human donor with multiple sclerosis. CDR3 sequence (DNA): TGTGCCAGCTCACCCTCTGGTAACGAGCAGTACGTC. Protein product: CASSPSGNEQYV.